This TCR beta chain was recorded in a study of shared clonotypes between healthy human individuals. Donors were healthy HIV-negative adults without recently reported acute infections or vaccinations. Only in-frame clones appear in the TCRdb table, and some are missing; sequencing was by immunoSEQ multiplex PCR. The sample has roughly 96,000 clones, about 45% seen once. The CDR3 is 14 amino acids. Unmatched junction bases numbered 7, after V lost 7 bases and J lost 2 bases. Per germline, CDR1 MDHEN and CDR2 SYDVKM. This clone was detected ten times or more. A single base is all that separates this from a far larger clone, so a read error is likely.

Sequencing used PBMCs. The TCR originated in a woman aged 35 to 49 in good health. Some clones in this sample may be carry-over from other donors' samples. This sequence joins TRBV28 and TRBJ1-1; 7 nucleotides agree with TRBD1. The CDR3 nucleotides read TGTGCCAGCAAGGTGGGACAGACCAACACTGAAGCTTTCTTT. It is translated as CASKVGQTNTEAFF.